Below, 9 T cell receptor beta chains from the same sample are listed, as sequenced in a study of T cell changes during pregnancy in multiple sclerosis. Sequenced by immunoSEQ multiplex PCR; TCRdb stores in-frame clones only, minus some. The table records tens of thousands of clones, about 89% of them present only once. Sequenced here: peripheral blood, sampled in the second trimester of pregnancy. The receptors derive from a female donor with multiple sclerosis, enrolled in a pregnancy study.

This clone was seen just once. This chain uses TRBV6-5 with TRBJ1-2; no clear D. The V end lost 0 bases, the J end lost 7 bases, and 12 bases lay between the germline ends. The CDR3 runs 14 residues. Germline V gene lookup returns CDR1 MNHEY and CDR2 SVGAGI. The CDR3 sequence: CASSYSPGFFGYTF. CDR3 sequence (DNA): TGTGCCAGCAGTTACTCCCCGGGATTTTTTGGCTACACCTTC.

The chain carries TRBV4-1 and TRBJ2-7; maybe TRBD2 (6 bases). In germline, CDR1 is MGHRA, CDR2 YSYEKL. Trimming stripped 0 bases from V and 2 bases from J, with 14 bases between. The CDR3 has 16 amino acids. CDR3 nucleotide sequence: TGCGCCAGCAGCCAAGAGCCCGGGACTGGAGCCTACGAGCAGTACTTC. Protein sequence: CASSQEPGTGAYEQYF.

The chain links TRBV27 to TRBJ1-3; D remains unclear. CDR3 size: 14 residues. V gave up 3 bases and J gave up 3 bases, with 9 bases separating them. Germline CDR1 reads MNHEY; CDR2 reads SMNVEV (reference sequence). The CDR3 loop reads CASSFNLRGNTIYF. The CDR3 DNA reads TGTGCCAGCAGTTTCAATCTACGTGGAAACACCATATATTTT.

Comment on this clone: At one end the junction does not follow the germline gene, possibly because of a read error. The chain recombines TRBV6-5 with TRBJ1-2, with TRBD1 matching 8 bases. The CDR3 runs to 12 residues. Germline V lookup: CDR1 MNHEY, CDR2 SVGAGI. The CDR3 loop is CASSYGGTGTDF. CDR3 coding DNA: TGTGCCAGCAGTTACGGGGGGACAGGCACCGACTTC.

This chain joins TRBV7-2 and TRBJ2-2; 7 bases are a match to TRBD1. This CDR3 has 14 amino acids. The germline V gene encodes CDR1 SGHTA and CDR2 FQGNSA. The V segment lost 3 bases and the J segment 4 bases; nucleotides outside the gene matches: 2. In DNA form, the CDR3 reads TGTGCCAGCAGCTTGACAGGGAGCACCGGGGAGCTGTTTTTT. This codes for CASSLTGSTGELFF.

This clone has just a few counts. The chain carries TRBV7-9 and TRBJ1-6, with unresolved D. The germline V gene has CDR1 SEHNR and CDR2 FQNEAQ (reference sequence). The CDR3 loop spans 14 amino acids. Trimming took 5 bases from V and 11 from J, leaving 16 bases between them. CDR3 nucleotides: TGTGCCAGCAGCCTAGAAGCCCTTAGAACACCCCTCCACTTT. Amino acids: CASSLEALRTPLHF.

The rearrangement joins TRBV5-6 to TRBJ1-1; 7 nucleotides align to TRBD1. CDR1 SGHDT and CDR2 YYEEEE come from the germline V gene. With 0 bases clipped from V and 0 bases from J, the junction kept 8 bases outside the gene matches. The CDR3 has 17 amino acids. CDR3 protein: CASSLVSRGIMNTEAFF. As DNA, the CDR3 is TGTGCCAGCAGCTTGGTATCCAGGGGGATAATGAACACTGAAGCTTTCTTT.

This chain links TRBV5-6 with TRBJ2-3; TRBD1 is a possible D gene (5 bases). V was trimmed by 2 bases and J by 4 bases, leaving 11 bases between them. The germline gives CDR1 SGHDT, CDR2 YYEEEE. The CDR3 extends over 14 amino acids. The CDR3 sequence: CASSFSDISDTQYF. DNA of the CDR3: TGTGCCAGCAGCTTTTCGGACATATCAGATACGCAGTATTTT.

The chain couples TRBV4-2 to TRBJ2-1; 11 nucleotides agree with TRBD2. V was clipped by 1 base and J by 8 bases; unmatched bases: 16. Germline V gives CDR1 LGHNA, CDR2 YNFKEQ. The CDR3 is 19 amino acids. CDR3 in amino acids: CASSQGGGVTSGGIDEQFF. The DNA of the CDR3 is TGTGCCAGCAGCCAAGGAGGGGGGGTCACTAGCGGGGGAATAGATGAGCAGTTCTTC.